Sequencing of this T cell receptor beta chain was carried out in a study of blood T cell repertoires in COVID-19. Study at large: From T cells, B-cell-depleted T cells, or PBMCs came the material, which was cDNA or gDNA.

This clone showed up just once. One end of the junction is discordant with germline, which a read error may explain. Germline V gives CDR1 ENHRY, CDR2 SYGVKD. This CDR3 is 14 amino acids long. Clones were sequenced by immunoSEQ multiplex PCR, and TCRdb holds only the in-frame ones, with some missing. The sample holds fewer than 70,000 clones, over 75% seen once. The J gene is TRBJ2-3, the V gene TRBV10-3; TRBD2 aligns across 15 bases. The sequenced sample was peripheral blood. The clonotype was recovered from a man between 45 and 60 years old with acute or convalescent COVID-19. The CDR3 DNA reads as TGTGCCCTCAGGACTAGCGGGGGGGCGGATACGCAGTATTTT. Its protein product is CALRTSGGADTQYF.